The 15 T cell receptor beta chains below all came from one sample that was sequenced in a study of cytomegalovirus exposure and HLA in healthy donors (dated by TCRdb to 2016 to 2017). To prepare the library, the immunoSEQ multiplex PCR assay was applied. For the multiplex PCR, a mixture combining 60 forward primers for TCR Vbeta segments and 13 reverse primers for TCR Jbeta segments was used. TCRdb re-hosts the immuneACCESS table, in-frame sequences only. Its copies lack some clones; in the studies checked, an unresolved V gene accounts for under half of them, and the cause for the rest is not known. The sample table shows over 30,000 clones, and 75% to 90% are seen once. Jointly, the top ten make up roughly 5.6% of the sample. Sequencing was done on a sample of PBMCs. These receptors all come from a male donor in good health and CMV-seronegative.

J is TRBJ1-3 and V is TRBV30; D gene unclear. V shed 5 bases and J shed 0 bases, with 14 bases lying between them. Germline CDR1 reads GTSNPN; CDR2 reads SVGIG (reference sequence). CDR3 length: 15 residues. CDR3 nucleotides: TGTGCCTGGTCCCCCAAGATGAGCTCTGGAAACACCATATATTTT. Amino acid sequence: CAWSPKMSSGNTIYF.

The chain employs TRBV30 and TRBJ2-7; D may be TRBD2 (6 bases). CDR1 is GTSNPN and CDR2 is SVGIG in the germline V gene (reference sequence). V was cut by 1 base and J by 2 bases, with 15 bases left in between. This CDR3 has 15 amino acids. The DNA for the CDR3 is TGTGCCTGGAGTGGTTGGCGAGGGAGGACCTACGAGCAGTACTTC. Its protein is CAWSGWRGRTYEQYF.

The V gene is TRBV20-1, the J gene TRBJ2-3; no clear D. The germline V gene encodes CDR1 DFQATT and CDR2 SNEGSKA (reference sequence). The CDR3 consists of 11 residues. Trimming left V 5 bases short and J 3 bases short, with 6 bases between. This chain's CDR3 is CSAPMTDTQYF. The CDR3 DNA is TGCAGTGCTCCCATGACAGATACGCAGTATTTT.

This rearrangement joins TRBV7-9 to TRBJ2-1; 12 nucleotides match TRBD1. The CDR3 loop spans 15 amino acids. The trim removed 5 bases at V and 8 bases at J, leaving 7 bases unmatched. The V gene's germline CDR1 is SEHNR and CDR2 FQNEAQ (reference sequence). The CDR3 DNA is TGTGCCAGCAGCCTCCGGGACAGGGGGCTGGATGAGCAGTTCTTC. This encodes CASSLRDRGLDEQFF.

The V call is TRBV6-1, the J call TRBJ2-7; the match to TRBD2 covers 7 bases. J lost 7 bases, V lost 3 bases, and 6 bases had no gene match. The CDR3 has 13 amino acids. Germline-derived CDR1 and CDR2 are MNHNS and SASEGT. CDR3 sequence: CASSDLGGREQYF. CDR3 in DNA: TGTGCCAGCAGTGATTTGGGGGGGAGGGAGCAGTACTTC.

The CDR3 loop reads CASSTDGGWNEQFF. In DNA, the CDR3 is TGTGCCAGCAGCACAGATGGGGGGTGGAATGAGCAGTTCTTC. This chain joins TRBV9 and TRBJ2-1; a weak D match, TRBD2 (6 bases). The V end lost 4 bases, the J end lost 7 bases, and 15 bases lay between the germline ends. Germline V gives CDR1 SGDLS, CDR2 YYNGEE. CDR3 length: 14 amino acids.

The chain is built from TRBV9 and TRBJ1-1; D is perhaps TRBD1 (5 bases). CDR1 and CDR2 from the germline V gene are SGDLS and YYNGEE. The CDR3 sequence is 12 residues long. V gave up 4 bases and J gave up 6 bases, with 10 bases separating them. Here the CDR3 DNA reads TGTGCCAGCAGCCCCGGACACTCTGAAGCTTTCTTT. Amino acid sequence: CASSPGHSEAFF.

As regards this clone: A much larger clone sits a single nucleotide away, making a read error possible. The chain carries TRBV10-2 and TRBJ1-5, with D possibly TRBD1 on 5 matching bases. The CDR3 extends over 13 amino acids. V was shortened by 3 bases and J by 2 bases, with 5 bases between the two germline ends. CDR1 and CDR2 (germline): WSHSY, SAAADI. As DNA, the CDR3 is TGCGCCAGCAGTGAACAGGGCAATCAGCCCCAGCATTTT. Translation: CASSEQGNQPQHF.

The rearrangement links TRBV28 to TRBJ2-3; TRBD2 agrees at 9 bases. The CDR3 has 14 residues. Germline V gene data show CDR1 as MDHEN and CDR2 as SYDVKM. V was clipped by 7 bases and J by 4 bases; unmatched bases: 6. In DNA form, the CDR3 reads TGTGCCAGCACACCACTAGCGGGCGCAGATACGCAGTATTTT. Encoded protein: CASTPLAGADTQYF.

V gene TRBV29-1 combines with J gene TRBJ1-3; 8 nucleotides align to TRBD1. This CDR3 region has 15 residues. Germline CDR1 is SQVTM and CDR2 is ANQGSEA. Germline trimming cut 6 bases from V and 2 bases from J; bases unmatched to any gene: 9. CDR3 in amino acids: CSVRGVDRAGNTIYF. CDR3 in DNA: TGCAGCGTGAGGGGGGTGGACAGGGCTGGAAACACCATATATTTT.

The chain has TRBV5-4 and TRBJ2-6, with 8 bases identical to TRBD1. V gave up 2 bases and J gave up 3 bases; unmatched junction bases: 13. The CDR3 contains 19 residues. Germline CDR1 SGHNT, CDR2 YYREEE (reference sequence). The CDR3 is CASSFSVTGDWYGANVLTF. CDR3 nucleotide sequence: TGTGCCAGCAGCTTTTCGGTGACAGGGGACTGGTATGGGGCCAACGTCCTGACTTTC.

This clone was observed a handful of times. The V gene is TRBV11-1, the J gene TRBJ2-2, with 7 bases that match TRBD2. In germline, CDR1 is SGHAT, CDR2 FQDESV (reference sequence). The CDR3 contains 17 residues. V shed 0 bases, J shed 3 bases, and the junction held 7 bases outside the gene matches. DNA of the CDR3: TGTGCCAGCAGCTTAGCGGGGTTTGCGGGAGACACCGGGGAGCTGTTTTTT. Its protein is CASSLAGFAGDTGELFF. The variable domain in full, completed from reference TRBV11-1 and TRBJ2-2, reads EAEVAQSPRYKITEKSQAVAFWCDPISGHATLYWYRQILGQGPELLVQFQDESVVDDSQLPKDRFSAERLKGVDSTLKIQPAELGDSAMYLCASSLAGFAGDTGELFFGEGSRLTVL.

J is TRBJ2-1 and V is TRBV7-2; D ambiguous. This CDR3 spans 16 amino acids. The V gene lost 5 bases and the J gene lost 1 base, with 15 bases spanning the gap. CDR1 SGHTA and CDR2 FQGNSA come from the germline V gene. DNA for the CDR3: TGTGCCAGCAGCCTGACTTTTACCCCATCCTACAATGAGCAGTTCTTC. Translated: CASSLTFTPSYNEQFF.

This clone has a single count. The junction does not match germline at one end; this may be a read error. This chain connects TRBV6-1 to TRBJ1-4, with D maybe TRBD1 (5 bases). Looked up from germline, CDR1 is MNHNS and CDR2 is SASEGT. This CDR3 contains 14 residues. CDR3 sequence reads: CASSEWGTNEKLFF. DNA for the CDR3: TGTGCCAGCAGTGAATGGGGGACTAATGAAAAGCTGTTTTTT.

J is TRBJ1-1 and V is TRBV11-2; D gene uncertain. Per the germline V gene, CDR1 is SGHAT and CDR2 is FQNNGV. The CDR3 loop spans 14 amino acids. Deletions cut 5 bases from V and 2 bases from J, with 12 bases between. This chain's CDR3 is CASSLKTPNTEAFF. In DNA, the CDR3 is TGTGCCAGCAGCCTAAAGACACCCAACACTGAAGCTTTCTTT. Together with reference TRBV11-2 and TRBJ1-1, the CDR3 gives the full variable domain: EAGVAQSPRYKIIEKRQSVAFWCNPISGHATLYWYQQILGQGPKLLIQFQNNGVVDDSQLPKDRFSAERLKGVDSTLKIQPAKLEDSAVYLCASSLKTPNTEAFFGQGTRLTVV.